This T cell receptor beta chain is from a study of blood T cell repertoires in COVID-19. As processed by the authors: Amplified reference gene primers provided the basis for estimating nucleated cell counts. Profiling relied on immunoSEQ multiplex PCR, and the TCRdb table lists in-frame clones only, not all of them. The V and J calls and clone size were taken over from that table, and D and trimming were inferred from the DNA. The table has roughly 84,000 clones, 70% to 85% seen once. V lost 2 bases, J lost 6 bases, and 13 bases lay in between. Per the germline V gene, CDR1 is MDHEN and CDR2 is SYDVKM. This CDR3 region has 14 residues.

The genes are TRBV28 and TRBJ1-1; no firm D call. What was sequenced was peripheral blood. This sequence originates from a woman aged 45-65 years with acute or convalescent COVID-19. The CDR3 coding sequence is TGTGCCAGCAGTTTAAGCCGGAGAGGGTCTGAAGCTTTCTTT. Its translation: CASSLSRRGSEAFF.